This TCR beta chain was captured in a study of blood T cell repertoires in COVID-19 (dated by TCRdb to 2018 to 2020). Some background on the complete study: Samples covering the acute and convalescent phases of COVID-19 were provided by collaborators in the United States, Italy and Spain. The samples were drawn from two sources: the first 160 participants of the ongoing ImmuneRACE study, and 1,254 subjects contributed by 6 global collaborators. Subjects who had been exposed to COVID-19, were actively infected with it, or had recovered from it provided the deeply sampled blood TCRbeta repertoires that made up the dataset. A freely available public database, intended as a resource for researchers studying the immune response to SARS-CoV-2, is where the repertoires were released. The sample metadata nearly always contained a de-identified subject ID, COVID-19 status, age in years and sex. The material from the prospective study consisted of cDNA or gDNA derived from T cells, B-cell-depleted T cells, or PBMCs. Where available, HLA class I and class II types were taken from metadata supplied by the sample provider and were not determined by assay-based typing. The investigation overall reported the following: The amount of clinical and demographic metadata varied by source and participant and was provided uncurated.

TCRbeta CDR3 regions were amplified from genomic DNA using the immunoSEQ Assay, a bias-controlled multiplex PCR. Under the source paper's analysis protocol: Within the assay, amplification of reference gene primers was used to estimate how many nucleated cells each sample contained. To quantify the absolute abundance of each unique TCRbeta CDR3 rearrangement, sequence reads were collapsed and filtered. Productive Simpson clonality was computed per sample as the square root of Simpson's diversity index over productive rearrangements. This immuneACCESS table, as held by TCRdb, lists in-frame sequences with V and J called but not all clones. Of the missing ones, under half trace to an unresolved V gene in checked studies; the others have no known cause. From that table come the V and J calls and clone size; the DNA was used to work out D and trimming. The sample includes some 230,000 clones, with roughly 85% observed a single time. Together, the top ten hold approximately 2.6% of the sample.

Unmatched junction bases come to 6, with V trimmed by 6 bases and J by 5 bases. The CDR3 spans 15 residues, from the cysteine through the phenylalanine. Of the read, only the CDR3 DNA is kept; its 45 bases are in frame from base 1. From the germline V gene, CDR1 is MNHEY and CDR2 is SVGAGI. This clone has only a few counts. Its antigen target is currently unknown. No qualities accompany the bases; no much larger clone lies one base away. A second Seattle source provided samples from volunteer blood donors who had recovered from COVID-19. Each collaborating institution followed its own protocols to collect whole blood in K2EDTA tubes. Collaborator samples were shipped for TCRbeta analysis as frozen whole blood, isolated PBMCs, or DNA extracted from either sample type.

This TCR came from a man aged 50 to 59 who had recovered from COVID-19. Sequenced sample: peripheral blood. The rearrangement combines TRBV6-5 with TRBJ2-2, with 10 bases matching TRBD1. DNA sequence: TGTGCCAGCAGGGGGACAGGGGTGAGGACCGGGGAGCTGTTTTTT. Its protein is CASRGTGVRTGELFF.